One and the same sample provided the 4 T cell receptor beta chains below, sequenced in a study of blood T cell repertoires in COVID-19. Sequencing used immunoSEQ multiplex PCR; TCRdb keeps in-frame clones, though not all of them. The repertoire consists of around 300,000 clones, with about nine tenths occurring once and the leading ten covering 2.6%. The sample comprised PBMCs or T cells enriched from blood (not recorded which). These receptors were obtained from a woman aged 18-35 years who had recovered from COVID-19.

The chain has TRBV2 and TRBJ1-4; D remains ambiguous. Germline V gene sequence: CDR1 SNHLY, CDR2 FYNNEI. The CDR3 is 12 amino acids. Trimming took 8 bases from V and 14 from J, leaving 18 bases between them. Written as DNA, the CDR3 is TGTGCCAGCCATATAGGGTCCGGAGGGCTGTTTTTT. Protein: CASHIGSGGLFF.

The chain is built from TRBV27 and TRBJ2-2; a possible D gene is TRBD1 (5 bases). Germline V CDR1 and CDR2: MNHEY, SMNVEV (reference sequence). The CDR3 extends over 15 amino acids. The V end was cut by 3 bases, the J end by 5 bases, with 13 bases between. The CDR3 DNA is TGTGCCAGCAGTTTGAGCCAGGGTGTGACCGGGGAGCTGTTTTTT. Its protein product is CASSLSQGVTGELFF.

J is TRBJ1-2 and V is TRBV5-4; 8 bases are a match to TRBD1. Germline CDR1 reads SGHNT; CDR2 reads YYREEE (reference sequence). This CDR3 has 17 residues. V lost 4 bases to trimming and J lost 8 bases; unmatched junction nucleotides: 19. The CDR3 loop is CASSHREGGRGPEGYTF. As DNA, the CDR3 is TGTGCCAGCAGCCACCGAGAGGGAGGCAGGGGGCCGGAGGGCTACACCTTC.

The rearrangement joins TRBV18 to TRBJ2-5, with a possible D match to TRBD1 (5 bases). Germline assignment: CDR1 KGHSH and CDR2 LQKENI. The CDR3 covers 14 residues. The V end was cut by 6 bases, the J end by 5 bases, with 16 bases between. For the CDR3, the DNA is TGTGCCAGCTCTCCAAACCAGGGTAGGGAGACCCAGTACTTC. Translating gives CASSPNQGRETQYF.